The subject of this entry is one TCR beta chain. TCRdb's table, derived via immunoSEQ multiplex PCR, lists solely in-frame clones and lacks some. The sample shows tens of thousands of clones, about 78% of them seen only once. CDR3 length: 15 residues. From germline, CDR1 is SNHLY and CDR2 FYNNEI. V lost 5 bases and J 0 bases, leaving 11 bases between the germline ends. This sample was included in a study of blood T cell repertoires in COVID-19. This TCR came from an elderly man with active or convalescent COVID-19. The chain carries TRBV2 and TRBJ1-3; the D is unclear. The sequencing sample was made of peripheral blood. CDR3 nucleotide sequence: TGTGCCAGCAGTCCCGGGGTTCTCTCTGGAAACACCATATATTTT. Protein: CASSPGVLSGNTIYF.